What follows is one T cell receptor (beta chain) and its context. The antigen is undetermined. Germline CDR1 WSHSY, CDR2 SAAADI. The V gene lost 6 bases and the J gene lost 0 bases, with 13 bases spanning the gap. The CDR3 has 15 amino acids. This entry comes from a study of shared clonotypes between healthy human individuals. None of the donors, who were healthy HIV-negative adults, had recently had acute infections or vaccinations. Whole-study findings and limits: Clonotypes shared by all four donors outscored non-shared clonotypes in generation probability.

The genomic DNA of each subset was split evenly across several immunoSEQ plates. Produced via immunoSEQ multiplex PCR; TCRdb's table is partial and in-frame only. The sample has around 1 million clones; 70% to 85% are singletons. The chain couples TRBV10-2 to TRBJ2-3; D unresolved. Sequencing was carried out using memory CD4+ T cells sorted from blood. This sample's subset: CD45RA-negative fraction. The receptor was isolated from a man younger than 35 in good health. The CDR3 sequence: CASRQTRASTDTQYF. The CDR3 DNA reads as TGCGCCAGCAGACAGACTCGTGCTAGCACAGATACGCAGTATTTT.